Included here is one T cell receptor beta chain sequence, with context. Antigen: not known. The data stem from a study of response to subunit inactivated influenza vaccine. Findings and caveats of the study: Each seasonal flu vaccination may recruit only limited new T cells, authors suggested.

There are 13 residues in the CDR3. Germline values: CDR1 DFQATT, CDR2 SNEGSKA (reference sequence). Trimming stripped 2 bases from V and 5 bases from J, with 9 bases between. One entry per CDR3 protein results from TCRdb running MiXCR on the RT-PCR reads. The repertoire holds about 700,000 distinct CDR3 sequences, roughly 13% seen once, with 5.5% to 7% in the top ten. V usage is TRBV20-1 and J usage is TRBJ1-4; D remains ambiguous. The sequence was obtained from a man aged 50 or older who received an inactivated influenza vaccine. The sequencing here drew on PBMCs from blood, taken about 14 days before vaccination. CDR3 sequence reads: CSARRKYNEKLFF. The CDR3 bases are TGCAGTGCTAGACGAAAGTACAATGAAAAACTGTTTTTT.